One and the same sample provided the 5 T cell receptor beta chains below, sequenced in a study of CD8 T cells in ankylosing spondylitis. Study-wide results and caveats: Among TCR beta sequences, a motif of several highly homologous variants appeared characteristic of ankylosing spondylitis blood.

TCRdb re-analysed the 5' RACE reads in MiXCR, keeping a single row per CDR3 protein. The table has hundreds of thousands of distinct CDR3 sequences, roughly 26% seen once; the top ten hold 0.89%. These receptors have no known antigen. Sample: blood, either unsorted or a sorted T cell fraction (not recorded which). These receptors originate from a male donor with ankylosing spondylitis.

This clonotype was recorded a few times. This chain's CDR3 is CSARASGAPYF. In DNA, the CDR3 is TGCAGTGCTAGAGCTAGCGGGGCACCGTATTTT. The gene calls are TRBV20-1 and TRBJ2-3; TRBD2 aligns across 9 bases. This CDR3 has 11 residues. V lost 1 base and J lost 14; bases outside the gene matches: 4. Germline V CDR1 and CDR2: DFQATT, SNEGSKA (reference sequence).

The CDR3, as DNA: TGTGCCAGCAGTCCTTGGGACAGGGGCACTGAAGCTTTCTTT. Translation gives CASSPWDRGTEAFF. The genes are TRBV6-2 or TRBV6-3 and TRBJ1-1; TRBD1 matches 10 bases. The CDR3 is 14 amino acids. In germline, CDR1 is MNHEY, CDR2 SVGEGT. Trimming took 5 bases from V and 4 from J; bases not matched to a gene: 4.

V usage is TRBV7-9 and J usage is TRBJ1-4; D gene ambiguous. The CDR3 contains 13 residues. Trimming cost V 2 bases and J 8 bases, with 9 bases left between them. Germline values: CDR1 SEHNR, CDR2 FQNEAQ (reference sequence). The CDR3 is CASSLSGKEKLFF. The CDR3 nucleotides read TGTGCCAGCAGCTTATCCGGGAAAGAAAAACTGTTTTTT.

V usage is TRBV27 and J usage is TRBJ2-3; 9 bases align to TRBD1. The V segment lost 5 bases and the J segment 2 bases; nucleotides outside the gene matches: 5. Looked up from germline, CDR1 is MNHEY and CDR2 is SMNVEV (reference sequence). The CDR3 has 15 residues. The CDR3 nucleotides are TGTGCCAGCAGTCCGTGGGACAGGGCCACAGATACGCAGTATTTT. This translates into CASSPWDRATDTQYF.

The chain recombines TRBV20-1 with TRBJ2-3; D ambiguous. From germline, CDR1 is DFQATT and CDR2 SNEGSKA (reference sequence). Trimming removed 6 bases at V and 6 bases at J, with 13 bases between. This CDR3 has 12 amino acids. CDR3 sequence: CSAVPGSDTQYF. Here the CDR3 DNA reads TGCAGTGCCGTCCCCGGGTCGGATACGCAGTATTTT.